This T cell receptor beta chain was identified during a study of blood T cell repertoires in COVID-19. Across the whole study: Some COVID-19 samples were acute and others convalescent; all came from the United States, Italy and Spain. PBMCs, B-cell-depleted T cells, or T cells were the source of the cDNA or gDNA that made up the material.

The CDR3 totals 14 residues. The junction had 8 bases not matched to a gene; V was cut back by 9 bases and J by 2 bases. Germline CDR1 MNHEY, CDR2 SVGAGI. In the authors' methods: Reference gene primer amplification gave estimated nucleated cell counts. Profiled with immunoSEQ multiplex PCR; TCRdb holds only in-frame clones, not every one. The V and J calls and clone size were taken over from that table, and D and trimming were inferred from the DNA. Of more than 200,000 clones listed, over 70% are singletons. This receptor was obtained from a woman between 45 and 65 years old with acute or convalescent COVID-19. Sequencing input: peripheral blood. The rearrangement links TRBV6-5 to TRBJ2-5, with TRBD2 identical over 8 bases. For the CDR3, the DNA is TGTGCCAGTCTAAGGGGCGGGAGGCAAGAGACCCAGTACTTC. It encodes CASLRGGRQETQYF.